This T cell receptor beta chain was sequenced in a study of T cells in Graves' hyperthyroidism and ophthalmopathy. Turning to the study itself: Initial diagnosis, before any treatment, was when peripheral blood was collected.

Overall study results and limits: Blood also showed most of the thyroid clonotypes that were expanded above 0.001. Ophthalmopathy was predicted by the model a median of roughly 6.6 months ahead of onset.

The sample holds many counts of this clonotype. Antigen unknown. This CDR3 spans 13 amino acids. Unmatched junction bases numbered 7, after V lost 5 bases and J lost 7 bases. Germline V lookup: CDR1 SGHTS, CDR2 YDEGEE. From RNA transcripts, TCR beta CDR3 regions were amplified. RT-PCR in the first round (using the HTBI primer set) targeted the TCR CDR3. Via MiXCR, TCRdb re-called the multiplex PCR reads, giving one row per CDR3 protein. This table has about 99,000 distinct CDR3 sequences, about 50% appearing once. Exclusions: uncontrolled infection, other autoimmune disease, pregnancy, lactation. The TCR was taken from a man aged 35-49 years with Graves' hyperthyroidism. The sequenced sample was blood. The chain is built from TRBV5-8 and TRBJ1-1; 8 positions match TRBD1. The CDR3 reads CASRRTGKLEAFF. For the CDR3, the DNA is TGTGCCAGCAGGCGGACAGGGAAGCTTGAAGCTTTCTTT.